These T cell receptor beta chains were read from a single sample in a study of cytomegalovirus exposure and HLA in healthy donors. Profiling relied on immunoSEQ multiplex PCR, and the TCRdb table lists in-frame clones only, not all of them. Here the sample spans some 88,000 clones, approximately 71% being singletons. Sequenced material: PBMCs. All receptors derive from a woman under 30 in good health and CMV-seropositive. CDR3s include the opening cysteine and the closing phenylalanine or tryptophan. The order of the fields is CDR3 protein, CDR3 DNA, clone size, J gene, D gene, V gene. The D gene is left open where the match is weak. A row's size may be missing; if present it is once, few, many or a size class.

CASSVGDRGGDTQYF TGTGCCAGCAGCGTGGGGGACAGGGGCGGGGATACGCAGTATTTT . TRBJ2-3 TRBD1 TRBV7-6
CSLSDRGGFNEQFF TGCAGCTTATCTGACCGGGGGGGCTTCAATGAGCAGTTCTTC once TRBJ2-1 TRBD2 TRBV29-1
CASSEAGRGVETQYF TGTGCCAGCAGTGAAGCGGGTCGGGGGGTCGAGACCCAGTACTTC few TRBJ2-5 TRBD2 TRBV6-1
CASSPPQREGKETQYF TGTGCCAGCTCACCACCCCAGCGGGAGGGCAAGGAGACCCAGTACTTC . TRBJ2-5 TRBD2 TRBV18
CASSQGLYQETQYF TGTGCCAGCAGCCAGGGACTTTATCAAGAGACCCAGTACTTC . TRBJ2-5 . TRBV5-6
CASSSQGRDTQYF TGTGCCAGCAGTTCTCAGGGCAGAGATACGCAGTATTTT . TRBJ2-3 . TRBV27
CASSLGGPTGELFF TGTGCCAGCAGCTTAGGGGGCCCAACCGGGGAGCTGTTTTTT . TRBJ2-2 . TRBV7-2
CATSRGAVLNGNPSSGNTIYF TGTGCCACCAGCAGGGGAGCGGTATTAAATGGGAACCCGAGCTCTGGAAACACCATATATTTT . TRBJ1-3 . TRBV15
CASSLFQTGQGTEAFF TGTGCCAGCAGTTTATTTCAGACAGGGCAGGGTACTGAAGCTTTCTTT . TRBJ1-1 TRBD1 TRBV27
CASSETRQLYEQYF TGTGCCAGCAGTGAAACGCGACAACTCTACGAGCAGTACTTC . TRBJ2-7 . TRBV2
CASSETGGGGDTQYF TGTGCCAGCAGTGAAACTGGCGGGGGTGGAGATACGCAGTATTTT . TRBJ2-3 TRBD2 TRBV6-4
CASSLAEDRASSYNSPLHF TGTGCCAGCAGCTTGGCTGAGGACAGGGCGAGCTCCTATAATTCACCCCTCCACTTT . TRBJ1-6 TRBD1 TRBV5-6
CASSSRTGHGEKLFF TGTGCCAGCAGCTCTCGGACAGGTCATGGTGAAAAACTGTTTTTT . TRBJ1-4 TRBD1 TRBV7-2
CASSQVFGTEAFF TGCGCCAGCAGCCAAGTATTTGGGACAGAAGCTTTCTTT . TRBJ1-1 . TRBV4-3
CASSILGTGEAFF TGTGCCAGCAGTATCCTCGGGACAGGGGAAGCTTTCTTT . TRBJ1-1 TRBD1 TRBV6-5
CSVTAPLNTEAFF TGCAGCGTTACTGCCCCCCTGAACACTGAAGCTTTCTTT . TRBJ1-1 . TRBV29-1
CASSEDRGATQYF TGTGCCAGCAGTGAAGACAGGGGAGCGACCCAGTACTTC . TRBJ2-5 TRBD1 TRBV2
CASSIIRDMAFLHF TGTGCCAGTAGTATTATCCGGGATATGGCGTTCCTCCACTTT . TRBJ1-6 . TRBV19
CASSLVREFGELFF TGTGCCAGCAGCTTAGTTAGGGAGTTCGGGGAGCTGTTTTTT . TRBJ2-2 . TRBV11-2